The TCR beta chain under discussion was sequenced for a study of cytomegalovirus exposure and HLA in healthy donors. Study-wide findings and caveats: Researchers reported that a few CMV-associated chains were confirmed in vitro as CMV antigen-specific.

The germline gives CDR1 SGHTS, CDR2 YDEGEE. The junction had 0 bases not matched to a gene; V was cut back by 0 bases and J by 3 bases. The CDR3 is made up of 13 amino acids. The PCR made use of 60 Vbeta and 13 Jbeta primers. Produced via immunoSEQ multiplex PCR; TCRdb's table is partial and in-frame only. This table has some 250,000 clones, roughly 80% appearing once. Points on this clone: What it binds is unknown.

The receptor was derived from a woman in her forties in good health and CMV-seropositive. The V call is TRBV5-8, the J call TRBJ2-7; 7 bases fit TRBD1. Sample: PBMCs. In DNA form, the CDR3 reads TGTGCCAGCAGCTTGGACAGGGGCTACGAGCAGTACTTC. Encoded protein: CASSLDRGYEQYF.